These 26 T cell receptor beta chains share one sample of origin, sequenced in a study of T cell responses to AZD1222 COVID-19 vaccine. Produced via immunoSEQ multiplex PCR; TCRdb's table is partial and in-frame only. The data hold some 80,000 clones, with about 91% observed a single time. The sequencing used peripheral blood, collected 28 days after the second dose of the MenACWY control vaccine. These receptors came from an adult who received the MenACWY meningococcal vaccine as a control.

The genes are TRBV10-3 and TRBJ2-5, with 10 bases aligning to TRBD2. The CDR3 is 18 residues long. Germline CDR1 reads ENHRY; CDR2 reads SYGVKD. Trimming removed 1 base from V and 7 bases from J; junction bases left unmatched: 15. The CDR3 reads CAISEYASGGPVQVTQYF. For the CDR3, the DNA is TGTGCCATCAGTGAGTACGCTAGCGGGGGACCCGTCCAGGTGACCCAGTACTTC.

This clone appeared a single time. This chain joins TRBV18 and TRBJ2-5, with 8 bases fitting TRBD1. Germline CDR1 reads KGHSH; CDR2 reads LQKENI. The CDR3 is made up of 15 amino acids. V lost 3 bases to trimming and J lost 5 bases; unmatched junction nucleotides: 8. The CDR3 here is CASSPDRAGGETQYF. The CDR3 DNA is TGTGCCAGCTCACCGGACAGGGCCGGAGGGGAGACCCAGTACTTC.

This clone is a singleton in its sample. This rearrangement joins TRBV19 to TRBJ1-1, with a tentative D call TRBD1 (5 bases). The CDR3 is made up of 14 amino acids. The V gene lost 7 bases and the J gene lost 1 base, with 13 bases spanning the gap. Germline V CDR1 and CDR2: LNHDA, SQIVND (reference sequence). The CDR3 sequence is CASNPGTANTEAFF. CDR3 nucleotide sequence: TGTGCCAGTAACCCTGGGACGGCGAACACTGAAGCTTTCTTT.

The chain employs TRBV19 and TRBJ1-5, with unresolved D. V was shortened by 7 bases and J by 4 bases, with 8 bases between the two germline ends. This CDR3 is 12 amino acids long. CDR1 is LNHDA and CDR2 is SQIVND in the germline V gene (reference sequence). The chain's CDR3 is CASKEGNQPQHF. CDR3 in DNA: TGTGCCAGTAAGGAGGGAAATCAGCCCCAGCATTTT.

The V gene is TRBV20-1, the J gene TRBJ1-1, with a tentative D call TRBD1 (5 bases). Trimming pared 3 bases from V and 2 bases from J, leaving 13 bases between. CDR3 length: 14 amino acids. Germline V gene lookup returns CDR1 DFQATT and CDR2 SNEGSKA (reference sequence). The CDR3 coding sequence is TGCAGTGCTAGTAGGGGTTCTGGTAACACTGAAGCTTTCTTT. Its protein product is CSASRGSGNTEAFF.

There are a few counts of this clone. The gene calls are TRBV6-5 and TRBJ1-5; D is unresolved. The V gene lost 0 bases and the J gene lost 2 bases, with 11 bases spanning the gap. The CDR3 has 16 amino acids. From germline, CDR1 is MNHEY and CDR2 SVGAGI. The CDR3 nucleotides read TGTGCCAGCAGTTACTCTGCGGGAGTGGGCAATCAGCCCCAGCATTTT. Translated: CASSYSAGVGNQPQHF.

The V and J genes are TRBV9 and TRBJ2-5; D uncertain. Trimming removed 2 bases at V and 2 bases at J, with 10 bases between. CDR1 is SGDLS, CDR2 YYNGEE, per germline. The CDR3 spans 14 residues. CDR3 region: CASSVLQSQETQYF. The CDR3 DNA reads as TGTGCCAGCAGCGTTCTCCAGTCACAAGAGACCCAGTACTTC.

The V and J genes are TRBV6-1 and TRBJ2-7; D gene ambiguous. The V end was cut by 0 bases, the J end by 9 bases, with 3 bases between. Germline CDR1 and CDR2: MNHNS and SASEGT. This CDR3 is 10 amino acids long. Written as DNA, the CDR3 is TGTGCCAGCAGTGAAGCGAGGCAGTACTTC. Its translation: CASSEARQYF.

This clone was seen only once. The chain is built from TRBV24-1 and TRBJ1-2; D ambiguous. V was pared by 4 bases and J by 6 bases, with 14 bases between. The CDR3 runs to 14 residues. Germline V gene data show CDR1 as KGHDR and CDR2 as SFDVKD. The CDR3 coding sequence is TGTGCCACCAGTGACCCTGGGGAGGGTGATGGCTACACCTTC. Translated, it gives CATSDPGEGDGYTF.

The rearrangement joins TRBV5-1 to TRBJ2-2; perhaps TRBD1 as D (7 bases). This CDR3 has 15 residues. Germline CDR1 and CDR2: SGHRS and YFSETQ. Trimming took off 4 bases at V and 4 bases at J, with 14 bases between the two ends. The CDR3 DNA sequence: TGCGCCAGCAGCGCCAGGGGGGCTAGCACCGGGGAGCTGTTTTTT. Its translation is CASSARGASTGELFF.

This clone is a singleton in its sample. The chain uses TRBV2 and TRBJ2-3; D remains unclear. V lost 2 bases, J lost 0 bases, and 6 bases lay in between. The CDR3 covers 14 residues. Germline V gene data show CDR1 as SNHLY and CDR2 as FYNNEI. The CDR3 sequence is CASSERTSTDTQYF. The CDR3 DNA reads TGTGCCAGCAGTGAACGTACTAGCACAGATACGCAGTATTTT.

V usage is TRBV29-1 and J usage is TRBJ1-4, with 7 bases lining up with TRBD1. V lost 7 bases to trimming and J lost 4 bases; unmatched junction nucleotides: 6. The CDR3 totals 13 residues. From germline, CDR1 is SQVTM and CDR2 ANQGSEA. Here the CDR3 DNA reads TGCAGCGGTCAGGGGGTGGATAATGAAAAACTGTTTTTT. It specifies CSGQGVDNEKLFF.

This clone was found a few times. The chain recombines TRBV5-1 with TRBJ2-2; perhaps TRBD2 as D (5 bases). CDR3 length equals 19 residues. Germline assignment: CDR1 SGHRS and CDR2 YFSETQ. Trimming took off 4 bases at V and 1 base at J, with 23 bases between the two ends. This chain's CDR3 is CASSATREVTLRNTGELFF. In DNA, the CDR3 is TGCGCCAGCAGCGCAACCCGGGAAGTAACCCTCCGGAACACCGGGGAGCTGTTTTTT.

DNA of the CDR3: TGTGCCACACACTTTGGGGAAGGGGCTGGAAACACCATATATTTT. It specifies CATHFGEGAGNTIYF. This chain links TRBV6-8 with TRBJ1-3; the D gene is possibly TRBD1 (5 bases). Germline assignment: CDR1 MNHGY and CDR2 SAAAGT. This CDR3 is built from 15 residues. With 10 bases removed from V and 2 bases from J, the gap between germline ends came to 18 bases.

The V call is TRBV28, the J call TRBJ2-7; D perhaps matches TRBD2 (7 bases). Germline loops: CDR1 MDHEN, CDR2 SYDVKM. V lost 7 bases and J lost 0, with 19 bases in between. The CDR3 has 16 amino acids. Here the CDR3 reads CASTQGGATLSYEQYF. The CDR3 DNA follows: TGTGCCAGCACCCAAGGGGGGGCCACCCTCTCCTACGAGCAGTACTTC.

The rearrangement joins TRBV12-3 or TRBV12-4 to TRBJ1-1, with 7 positions matching TRBD1. The CDR3 runs 13 residues. Losses at the gene ends were 6 bases for V and 3 bases for J; bases not matched to a gene: 4. CDR3: CASSQTGYTEAFF. In DNA form, the CDR3 reads TGTGCCAGCAGCCAGACAGGGTACACTGAAGCTTTCTTT.

V usage is TRBV5-1 and J usage is TRBJ2-7, with TRBD1 matching 9 bases. The V segment lost 3 bases and the J segment 2 bases; nucleotides outside the gene matches: 6. The CDR3 extends over 15 amino acids. From germline, CDR1 is SGHRS and CDR2 YFSETQ. CDR3 sequence (DNA): TGCGCCAGCAGCTCATGGACAGGGGCCACCTACGAGCAGTACTTC. This codes for CASSSWTGATYEQYF.

The CDR3 DNA sequence: TGTGCCAGCAGCCCTGACGGGACAGGGGCCAACGGCGAGCAGTACTTC. It translates to CASSPDGTGANGEQYF. The chain couples TRBV13 to TRBJ2-7; 10 nucleotides match TRBD1. Germline trimming cut 5 bases from V and 6 bases from J; bases unmatched to any gene: 13. CDR3 length: 16 residues. CDR1 PRHDT and CDR2 FYEKMQ come from the germline V gene (reference sequence).

The rearrangement links TRBV3-1 (or the pseudogene TRBV3-2) to TRBJ1-4; D remains unclear. V lost 5 bases, J lost 11 bases, and 18 bases lay in between. CDR3 length equals 14 residues. Germline CDR1 LGHDT, CDR2 YNNKEL (reference sequence). CDR3 residues: CASSASNPPGKLFF. The CDR3 coding sequence is TGTGCCAGCAGCGCAAGTAACCCTCCCGGGAAACTGTTTTTT.

This clone was observed a few times. The CDR3 DNA reads TGTGCCAGCAGTTCGGGGGGGGTTATGTATGAGCAGTTCTTC. Translation gives CASSSGGVMYEQFF. The V and J genes are TRBV6-5 and TRBJ2-1; 8 bases match TRBD2. V was pared by 4 bases and J by 8 bases, with 7 bases of the junction left unmatched. Germline CDR1 and CDR2: MNHEY and SVGAGI. The CDR3 contains 14 residues.

The CDR3, as DNA: TGTGCCAGTGAGGGACAGGTGAACACTGAAGCTTTCTTT. Residues: CASEGQVNTEAFF. The rearrangement links TRBV19 to TRBJ1-1, with TRBD1 identical over 8 bases. The germline V gene has CDR1 LNHDA and CDR2 SQIVND (reference sequence). The length of the CDR3 is 13 residues. J lost 0 bases, V lost 8 bases, and 2 bases had no gene match.

This clone was detected a few times. The V call is TRBV6-4, the J call TRBJ2-2; D gene unclear. Germline V gene sequence: CDR1 MRHNA, CDR2 SNTAGT. CDR3 length: 13 residues. V lost 5 bases, J lost 7 bases, and 11 bases lay in between. CDR3 residues: CASSSQNGGELFF. CDR3 sequence (DNA): TGTGCCAGCAGTAGCCAAAACGGCGGGGAGCTGTTTTTT.

The table lists this clone with a count of one. V gene TRBV29-1 combines with J gene TRBJ2-1; D unclear. The CDR3 sequence is 13 residues long. Germline CDR1 is SQVTM and CDR2 is ANQGSEA. V lost 6 bases, J lost 6 bases, and 15 bases lay in between. In DNA, the CDR3 is TGCAGCGTCGCCCAAATCCCCCGCAATGAGCAGTTCTTC. It yields the protein CSVAQIPRNEQFF.

V usage is TRBV9 and J usage is TRBJ2-2; D may be TRBD1 (6 bases). Trimming took off 5 bases at V and 2 bases at J, with 10 bases between the two ends. The CDR3 consists of 14 residues. Germline CDR1 SGDLS, CDR2 YYNGEE. DNA of the CDR3: TGTGCCAGCAGGCGACAGGATAACACCGGGGAGCTGTTTTTT. It translates to CASRRQDNTGELFF.

The V and J genes are TRBV27 and TRBJ1-2; D not certain. CDR1 and CDR2 from the germline V gene are MNHEY and SMNVEV (reference sequence). Trimming cost V 8 bases and J 2 bases, with 6 bases left between them. The CDR3 has 11 residues. CDR3 in DNA: TGTGCCAGCGGCATAAACTATGGCTACACCTTC. Translating it yields CASGINYGYTF.

The gene calls are TRBV4-3 and TRBJ2-1, with 10 bases that match TRBD1. The junction had 0 bases not matched to a gene; V was cut back by 1 base and J by 3 bases. Looked up from germline, CDR1 is LGHNA and CDR2 is YSLEER. This CDR3 is built from 15 residues. In DNA, the CDR3 is TGCGCCAGCAGCCAAGGGACAGGGGGCTACAATGAGCAGTTCTTC. Translation: CASSQGTGGYNEQFF.